The 23 T cell receptor beta chains below were found in one sample sequenced in a study of T cell responses to AZD1222 COVID-19 vaccine. Some clones are missing from TCRdb's copy, which holds only in-frame ones; the method was immunoSEQ multiplex PCR. The data show about 92,000 clones, with under 90% seen just once and roughly 10% held by the top ten. The material was peripheral blood, obtained on day 0 of AZD1222 vaccination. Every receptor here comes from an adult in good health.

The chain links TRBV25-1 to TRBJ1-2; no clear D. Germline CDR1 MGHDK, CDR2 SYGVNS. The CDR3 contains 12 residues. The germline V and J ends were trimmed by 2 bases and 4 bases, with 5 bases remaining between them. The CDR3 is CASSEGPYGYTF. In DNA, the CDR3 is TGTGCCAGCAGTGAAGGGCCCTATGGCTACACCTTC.

This clone turned up a few times. V gene TRBV6-5 combines with J gene TRBJ1-5; D not resolved. Germline CDR1 reads MNHEY; CDR2 reads SVGAGI. This CDR3 has 14 residues. The V and J ends lost 6 bases and 7 bases respectively, with 16 bases between them. The CDR3 sequence is CASSVSIRVQPQHF. CDR3 coding DNA: TGTGCCAGCAGCGTCTCCATAAGGGTACAGCCCCAGCATTTT.

This clone has just a few counts. The sample carries other DNA sequences with the same CDR3. The J gene is TRBJ1-1, the V gene TRBV10-3; TRBD1 is a possible D gene (5 bases). Deletions cut 2 bases from V and 8 bases from J, with 9 bases between. The CDR3 loop spans 12 amino acids. CDR1 and CDR2 (germline): ENHRY, SYGVKD. The CDR3, as DNA: TGTGCCATCAGTGAGACCGGGACGGAAGCTTTCTTT. Translated: CAISETGTEAFF.

The chain employs TRBV28 and TRBJ2-7, with 13 bases identical to TRBD2. V dropped 10 bases and J dropped 3; count of bases not matched to a gene: 9. The CDR3 is made up of 15 amino acids. The germline gives CDR1 MDHEN, CDR2 SYDVKM. The DNA of the CDR3 is TGTGCCACCATACTAGCGGGAGGGCCTGACTACGAGCAGTACTTC. This sequence encodes CATILAGGPDYEQYF.

This clone was seen only once. The chain combines TRBV28 with TRBJ2-1; TRBD2 matches at 12 bases. Unmatched junction bases numbered 4, after V lost 8 bases and J lost 5 bases. The CDR3 covers 14 residues. Germline V CDR1 and CDR2: MDHEN, SYDVKM. CDR3 residues: CASGGLAGNNEQFF. The CDR3 coding sequence is TGTGCCAGCGGAGGACTAGCGGGAAACAATGAGCAGTTCTTC.

The chain carries TRBV7-9 and TRBJ1-1; 7 bases line up with TRBD1. Germline-derived CDR1 and CDR2 are SEHNR and FQNEAQ (reference sequence). The CDR3 consists of 14 residues. Unmatched junction bases numbered 12, after V lost 5 bases and J lost 9 bases. CDR3 loop: CASSLGEEGAQAFF. The CDR3 DNA follows: TGTGCCAGCAGCCTCGGAGAAGAGGGGGCGCAAGCTTTCTTT.

The V call is TRBV11-2, the J call TRBJ1-1, with D perhaps TRBD1 (6 bases). The length of the CDR3 is 18 residues. Between the trimmed V and J ends, which lost 1 base and 4 bases, there was a span of 22 bases. The germline gives CDR1 SGHAT, CDR2 FQNNGV. For the CDR3, the DNA is TGTGCCAGCAGCTTAGTCCGAAGGGAAACAGGGTTTAGCACTGAAGCTTTCTTT. Protein sequence: CASSLVRRETGFSTEAFF.

J is TRBJ2-3 and V is TRBV2; TRBD1 aligns across 12 bases. Germline lookup yields CDR1 SNHLY and CDR2 FYNNEI. The CDR3 runs to 15 residues. The V and J ends lost 6 bases and 4 bases, in that order; junction bases with no gene match: 5. This CDR3 is CASSRDRGQADTQYF. As DNA, the CDR3 is TGTGCCAGCAGCCGGGACAGGGGGCAGGCAGATACGCAGTATTTT.

The V gene is TRBV28, the J gene TRBJ2-1; 9 bases fit TRBD2. Trimming took 6 bases from V and 9 from J; bases not matched to a gene: 12. CDR1 and CDR2 (germline): MDHEN, SYDVKM. CDR3 length: 15 residues. As DNA, the CDR3 is TGTGCCAGCAGATTGGGTGGCGGGAGGGCCCGTGAGCAGTTCTTC. This codes for CASRLGGGRAREQFF.

This rearrangement joins TRBV11-1 to TRBJ2-5; D possibly uses TRBD1 or TRBD2 (6 bases each). The CDR3 extends over 14 amino acids. Germline CDR1 and CDR2: SGHAT and FQDESV (reference sequence). CDR3 sequence reads: CAVGGRPFSETQYF. CDR3 in DNA: TGTGCGGTGGGGGGCAGGCCGTTCTCGGAGACCCAGTACTTC. Filled out from reference TRBV11-1 and TRBJ2-5, the complete variable domain reads EAEVAQSPRYKITEKSQAVAFWCDPISGHATLYWYRQILGQGPELLVQFQDESVVDDSQLPKDRFSAERLKGVDSTLKIQPAELGDSAMYLCAVGGRPFSETQYFGPGTRLLVL.

This chain links TRBV2 with TRBJ1-2, with TRBD1 matching over 7 bases. The V gene's germline CDR1 is SNHLY and CDR2 FYNNEI. The V gene end was trimmed by 0 bases and the J gene end by 4 bases; junction bases not matched to a gene: 8. This CDR3 region has 16 residues. As DNA, the CDR3 is TGTGCCAGCAGTGAAGCAGTAGGGGGCAGTAGCTATGGCTACACCTTC. Amino acid sequence: CASSEAVGGSSYGYTF.

The rearrangement uses TRBV7-2 and TRBJ2-1; D is perhaps TRBD2 (5 bases). Deletions cut 5 bases from V and 1 base from J, with 12 bases between. CDR1 is SGHTA, CDR2 FQGNSA, per germline. The CDR3 totals 15 residues. The chain's CDR3 is CASSTHSGSYNEQFF. In DNA form, the CDR3 reads TGTGCCAGCAGCACCCATTCGGGGTCCTACAATGAGCAGTTCTTC.

This rearrangement joins TRBV7-8 to TRBJ2-3, with D possibly being TRBD2 (6 bases). V lost 5 bases and J lost 2, with 11 bases in between. Germline-derived CDR1 and CDR2 are SGHVS and FQNEAQ. The CDR3 totals 14 residues. This chain's CDR3 is CASSASVYTDTQYF. As DNA, the CDR3 is TGTGCCAGCAGCGCTAGCGTCTACACAGATACGCAGTATTTT.

The chain links TRBV6-2 or TRBV6-3 to TRBJ1-2, with 11 nucleotides matching TRBD1. CDR1 MNHEY and CDR2 SVGEGT come from the germline V gene. V lost 3 bases, J lost 5 bases, and 5 bases stayed unmatched. The CDR3 loop spans 15 amino acids. CDR3 sequence (DNA): TGTGCCAGCAGTTATCCCGGACAGGGGGCATATGGCTACACCTTC. Translated, it gives CASSYPGQGAYGYTF.

CDR3 bases: TGCAGTGCTAGAGGGTCAGAAGCTTTCTTT. Protein: CSARGSEAFF. The chain employs TRBV20-1 and TRBJ1-1, with D unclear. Trimming pared 1 base from V and 8 bases from J, leaving 5 bases between. Germline lookup yields CDR1 DFQATT and CDR2 SNEGSKA (reference sequence). This CDR3 region has 10 residues.

The rearrangement links TRBV2 to TRBJ1-4; perhaps TRBD1 as D (6 bases). V was clipped by 5 bases and J by 7 bases, with 17 bases between them. This CDR3 is built from 15 residues. Germline CDR1 and CDR2: SNHLY and FYNNEI. CDR3 sequence reads: CASSTEGGAGEKLFF. The CDR3 bases are TGTGCCAGCAGTACCGAAGGGGGGGCGGGTGAAAAACTGTTTTTT.

V gene TRBV5-4 combines with J gene TRBJ1-6; TRBD1 might be the D (6 bases). The CDR3 contains 14 residues. In germline, CDR1 is SGHNT, CDR2 YYREEE (reference sequence). The V and J ends lost 2 bases and 12 bases respectively, with 15 bases between them. The DNA of the CDR3 is TGTGCCAGCAGCTTAGCCAGGGGCGGAGAACCCCTCCACTTT. Protein sequence: CASSLARGGEPLHF.

The chain links TRBV9 to TRBJ2-1; either TRBD1 or TRBD2 may fit D (5 bases each). The CDR3 consists of 14 residues. Between the trimmed V and J ends, which lost 0 bases and 6 bases, there was a span of 10 bases. Germline CDR1 is SGDLS and CDR2 is YYNGEE. CDR3 sequence reads: CASSVDGTFNEQFF. The CDR3 nucleotides read TGTGCCAGCAGCGTAGACGGGACCTTCAATGAGCAGTTCTTC.

The chain has TRBV29-1 and TRBJ2-1; D may be TRBD2 (6 bases). Trimming left V 8 bases short and J 7 bases short, with 24 bases between. The CDR3 sequence is 15 residues long. Germline loops: CDR1 SQVTM, CDR2 ANQGSEA. This chain's CDR3 is CSLGFTAGTRNEQFF. CDR3 DNA: TGCAGCCTTGGGTTTACGGCGGGAACTAGGAATGAGCAGTTCTTC.

The gene calls are TRBV19 and TRBJ2-3, with a tentative D call TRBD1 (5 bases). The V end lost 5 bases, the J end lost 6 bases, and 15 bases lay between the germline ends. There are 14 residues in the CDR3. Germline V gene sequence: CDR1 LNHDA, CDR2 SQIVND (reference sequence). CDR3 residues: CASSQGLFTDTQYF. Here the CDR3 DNA reads TGTGCCAGTAGTCAGGGCTTATTCACCGATACGCAGTATTTT. The full variable domain, rest sourced from reference TRBV19 and TRBJ2-3, is DGGITQSPKYLFRKEGQNVTLSCEQNLNHDAMYWYRQDPGQGLRLIYYSQIVNDFQKGDIAEGYSVSREKKESFPLTVTSAQKNPTAFYLCASSQGLFTDTQYFGPGTRLTVL.

This clone was found a few times. The gene calls are TRBV4-2 and TRBJ2-6, with D uncertain. Germline V gives CDR1 LGHNA, CDR2 YNFKEQ. V was pared by 0 bases and J by 10 bases, with 7 bases between. This CDR3 region has 13 residues. CDR3 loop: CASSQDLGNVLTF. CDR3 bases: TGTGCCAGCAGCCAAGATTTGGGGAACGTCCTGACTTTC.

The V call is TRBV6-6, the J call TRBJ1-6, with D maybe TRBD1 (6 bases). V dropped 6 bases and J dropped 0 bases, with 12 bases sitting between them. CDR3 length: 16 residues. CDR1 and CDR2 from the germline V gene are MNHNY and SVGAGI (reference sequence). The CDR3 DNA follows: TGTGCCAGCAGCACAACAGGGAGCTCCTATAATTCACCCCTCCACTTT. This translates into CASSTTGSSYNSPLHF.

This chain joins TRBV5-6 and TRBJ1-1; no reliable D call. V gave up 4 bases and J gave up 3 bases, with 16 bases separating them. Germline lookup yields CDR1 SGHDT and CDR2 YYEEEE. The CDR3 extends over 15 amino acids. CDR3 sequence reads: CASSLWPGRDTEAFF. The CDR3 DNA sequence: TGTGCCAGCAGCCTCTGGCCGGGGAGGGACACTGAAGCTTTCTTT.